This T cell receptor beta chain derives from a study of cytomegalovirus exposure and HLA in healthy donors. This clone showed up just once. In the PCR, 60 Vbeta and 13 Jbeta primers were used. Using immunoSEQ multiplex PCR, the repertoire was profiled, and TCRdb retains in-frame clones only, with some absent. The sample lists roughly 170,000 clones, 82% occurring once. There are 14 residues in the CDR3. Germline CDR1 SGHRS, CDR2 YFSETQ. The V and J ends lost 2 bases and 6 bases respectively, with 15 bases between them. Sequenced sample: PBMCs. This rearrangement joins TRBV5-1 to TRBJ2-7; tentatively, D is TRBD1 (6 bases). This clonotype originated in a male donor in good health and CMV-seronegative. The CDR3 loop is CASSLPGTLVEQYF. DNA of the CDR3: TGCGCCAGCAGCTTACCCGGGACATTGGTCGAGCAGTACTTC.